This T cell receptor (beta chain) was captured in a study of blood T cell repertoires in COVID-19. For the study at large: COVID-19 samples from acute and convalescent phases originated in the United States, Italy and Spain.

The data were produced by immunoSEQ multiplex PCR, yet TCRdb's version contains in-frame clones alone and is incomplete. Among some 38,000 clones, approximately 81% were seen once, and the ten largest hold about 1.5%. The CDR3 runs to 15 residues. V was cut by 2 bases and J by 2 bases, with 10 bases left in between. Looked up from germline, CDR1 is MNHNS and CDR2 is SASEGT. Patients of the Seattle cohort, enrolled during active infection, were followed longitudinally. This sequence joins TRBV6-1 and TRBJ2-1; no reliable D call. The TCR was taken from a man aged 55 to 70 with COVID-19, enrolled during active disease. Specimen: peripheral blood. The CDR3 nucleotides read TGTGCCAGCAGTGAACTACGCCCCCCCTACAATGAGCAGTTCTTC. Translation gives CASSELRPPYNEQFF.